This is a list of T cell receptor beta chains from one sample in a study of T cell repertoires in cytomegalovirus infection. TCRdb reanalysed the reads using MiXCR and keeps one entry per CDR3 protein. The table records some 200,000 distinct CDR3 sequences, roughly a fifth of them present only once. Sequenced material: PBMCs. These receptors all come from a human donor in good health (CMV status not recorded). Some clones in this sample may be carry-over from other donors' samples. Both conserved end residues are trimmed from each CDR3. The order of the fields is V gene, J gene, CDR3 length, CDR3 protein.

TRBV7-3	TRBJ2-6	16	ASSSPDGTHSRANVLT
TRBV6-6	TRBJ2-5	12	ASRAQGAGETQY
TRBV29-1	TRBJ1-1	15	SVPWSPPGQGYTEAF
TRBV7-9	TRBJ2-5	14	ASSLDGETIQETQY
TRBV6-5	TRBJ1-5	14	ASSPGRGLGNQPQH
TRBV6-2/TRBV6-3	TRBJ2-1	13	ASSEWDSTYNEQF
TRBV6-1	TRBJ1-5	13	ASSEWGGENQPQH
TRBV20-1	TRBJ2-1	12	SASRDSEGHEQF
TRBV12-3/TRBV12-4	TRBJ1-2	11	ASSGTDLYGYT
TRBV28	TRBJ2-3	10	ASRRLPDTQY
TRBV29-1	TRBJ2-5	11	SVGSRGGETQY
TRBV28	TRBJ2-3	14	ASSRGALGYTDTQY
TRBV25-1	TRBJ1-6	14	ASSAQEGANNSPLH
TRBV27	TRBJ1-3	15	ASSLFREESSGNTIY
TRBV6-2/TRBV6-3	TRBJ1-5	11	ASSWVSGQPQH
TRBV28	TRBJ2-4	15	ASSTGLAGVSKNIQY
TRBV7-2	TRBJ2-5	13	ASSRGQGHQETQY
TRBV28	TRBJ2-7	14	ASSPTDGAGRNEQY
TRBV12-3/TRBV12-4	TRBJ1-2	11	ASRGTVSYGYT
TRBV19	TRBJ2-1	15	ASSIDRLAGDYNEQF
TRBV12-3/TRBV12-4	TRBJ2-3	13	ASSPMASGEDTQY
TRBV11-2	TRBJ1-4	14	ASRRTQGRPNEKLF
TRBV5-1	TRBJ1-1	14	ASSLGGLRMNTEAF
TRBV6-4	TRBJ1-2	11	ASSDSGATGYT